This record looks at one TCR beta chain sequence and its context. CDR1 and CDR2 from the germline V gene are SQVTM and ANQGSEA. V dropped 4 bases and J dropped 6; count of bases not matched to a gene: 2. CDR3 size: 11 residues. The source of the sample is a study of technical replicates of blood from a few donors. TCRdb's table, derived via immunoSEQ multiplex PCR, lists solely in-frame clones and lacks some. The table lists about 82,000 clones, about 94% of them singletons. Sequencing input: T cells isolated from PBMCs. The V and J genes are TRBV29-1 and TRBJ1-2; TRBD1 matches at 7 bases. The receptor was isolated from a human donor in good health. The CDR3 reads CSVAGGDGYTF. The CDR3 DNA follows: TGCAGCGTTGCAGGGGGAGATGGCTACACCTTC.